Each of the 32 T cell receptor beta chains below was sequenced from the same sample in a study of blood T cell repertoires in COVID-19. Sequenced by immunoSEQ multiplex PCR; TCRdb stores in-frame clones only, minus some. Among hundreds of thousands of clones listed, around 90% were seen once. The sample consisted of peripheral blood. Receptor source: a man older than 75 with acute or convalescent COVID-19.

A remark on this clone: One end of the junction fails to match germline, which may point to a read error. This chain connects TRBV2 to TRBJ2-3; possible D gene TRBD2, 6 bases. Germline CDR1 is SNHLY and CDR2 is FYNNEI. This CDR3 contains 10 residues. Written as DNA, the CDR3 is TGTGCCAGCAGTGCTGGCGGGGTAGTTTTT. Its protein product is CASSAGGVVF.

The chain is built from TRBV5-1 and TRBJ2-2; 9 nucleotides match TRBD2. V was clipped by 1 base and J by 4 bases; unmatched bases: 8. Germline CDR1 is SGHRS and CDR2 is YFSETQ. The CDR3 totals 17 residues. CDR3 in amino acids: CASSLNVAGVVTGELFF. The CDR3 nucleotides read TGCGCCAGCAGCTTGAATGTAGCGGGAGTGGTCACCGGGGAGCTGTTTTTT.

This chain uses TRBV2 with TRBJ1-3; 7 bases line up with TRBD1. The CDR3 extends over 15 amino acids. The germline V gene has CDR1 SNHLY and CDR2 FYNNEI. V shed 3 bases and J 2 bases; nucleotides not matched to a gene: 4. The CDR3 protein is CASSDEGAAGNTIYF. The CDR3, as DNA: TGTGCCAGCAGTGACGAGGGGGCAGCTGGAAACACCATATATTTT. The complete variable domain, with remaining parts taken from reference TRBV2 and TRBJ1-3, reads EPEVTQTPSHQVTQMGQEVILRCVPISNHLYFYWYRQILGQKVEFLVSFYNNEISEKSEIFDDQFSVERPDGSNFTLKIRSTKLEDSAMYFCASSDEGAAGNTIYFGEGSWLTVV.

This sequence joins TRBV9 and TRBJ1-2, with a weak D call TRBD1 (6 bases). Deletions cut 2 bases from V and 8 bases from J, with 16 bases between. CDR1 and CDR2 (germline): SGDLS, YYNGEE. The CDR3 spans 14 residues. CDR3 bases: TGTGCCAGCAGCGTGGGCCGACAGGAGTTCGGCTACACCTTC. It translates to CASSVGRQEFGYTF.

The chain uses TRBV4-2 and TRBJ2-3; 14 nucleotides match TRBD2. CDR3 length: 18 residues. Germline V CDR1 and CDR2: LGHNA, YNFKEQ. Losses at the gene ends were 2 bases for V and 0 bases for J; bases not matched to a gene: 4. The CDR3 reads CASSQWTSGGPSTDTQYF. CDR3 sequence (DNA): TGTGCCAGCAGCCAATGGACTAGCGGGGGGCCTAGCACAGATACGCAGTATTTT.

For this clone: A junction end diverges from the germline sequence, so it may reflect a read error. CDR3 nucleotides: TGCAGCGTCGAAGAGGGACAGGGTATCGCTGAAGCTTTCTTT. Its protein is CSVEEGQGIAEAFF. This chain connects TRBV29-1 to TRBJ1-1; TRBD1 matches 9 bases. The CDR3 spans 14 residues. The germline V gene encodes CDR1 SQVTM and CDR2 ANQGSEA.

This clone was detected once. V gene TRBV6-6 combines with J gene TRBJ2-7, with 8 positions matching TRBD1. CDR1 and CDR2 (germline): MNHNY, SVGAGI (reference sequence). The CDR3 loop spans 15 amino acids. The trim removed 2 bases at V and 0 bases at J, leaving 3 bases unmatched. CDR3 region: CASSYPQGVSYEQYF. Written as DNA, the CDR3 is TGTGCCAGCAGTTACCCACAGGGGGTCTCCTACGAGCAGTACTTC.

The rearrangement joins TRBV9 to TRBJ2-1; 14 bases are shared with TRBD2. This CDR3 is 18 amino acids long. Germline V gene data show CDR1 as SGDLS and CDR2 as YYNGEE. The V gene end was trimmed by 4 bases and the J gene end by 5 bases; junction bases not matched to a gene: 11. The CDR3 sequence is CASSPRIGLAGGDNEQFF. The CDR3 DNA reads TGTGCCAGCAGCCCACGGATAGGACTAGCGGGGGGCGACAATGAGCAGTTCTTC.

This clone occurred once. The chain has TRBV9 and TRBJ2-3; no definite D call. This CDR3 has 14 residues. V lost 4 bases and J 0 bases, leaving 9 bases between the germline ends. Germline V lookup: CDR1 SGDLS, CDR2 YYNGEE. Written as DNA, the CDR3 is TGTGCCAGCAGCTTCTTGACTAGCACAGATACGCAGTATTTT. Translation: CASSFLTSTDTQYF. The full variable domain, its missing parts supplied by reference TRBV9 and TRBJ2-3, is DSGVTQTPKHLITATGQRVTLRCSPRSGDLSVYWYQQSLDQGLQFLIQYYNGEERAKGNILERFSAQQFPDLHSELNLSSLELGDSALYFCASSFLTSTDTQYFGPGTRLTVL.

This chain links TRBV6-2 or TRBV6-3 with TRBJ2-7, with 8 bases lining up with TRBD2. Germline CDR1 reads MNHEY; CDR2 reads SVGEGT. V lost 5 bases and J lost 0; bases outside the gene matches: 6. The CDR3 extends over 15 amino acids. CDR3 region: CASSKQREYSYEQYF. The DNA for the CDR3 is TGTGCCAGCAGTAAGCAGCGGGAGTACTCCTACGAGCAGTACTTC.

This clone came up once. CDR3 sequence reads: CASSRLAGVQETQYF. The CDR3, as DNA: TGTGCCAGCAGTAGACTAGCGGGGGTCCAAGAGACCCAGTACTTC. V gene TRBV2 combines with J gene TRBJ2-5; 12 positions agree with TRBD2. V lost 5 bases, J lost 1 base, and 2 bases stayed unmatched. The V gene's germline CDR1 is SNHLY and CDR2 FYNNEI. This CDR3 is 15 amino acids long. The full variable domain, completed using reference TRBV2 and TRBJ2-5, is EPEVTQTPSHQVTQMGQEVILRCVPISNHLYFYWYRQILGQKVEFLVSFYNNEISEKSEIFDDQFSVERPDGSNFTLKIRSTKLEDSAMYFCASSRLAGVQETQYFGPGTRLLVL.

The V gene is TRBV18, the J gene TRBJ1-1, with no clear D. Trimming shortened V by 4 bases and J by 4 bases, and 19 bases separated the two germline ends. The CDR3 is 16 amino acids. Germline assignment: CDR1 KGHSH and CDR2 LQKENI. CDR3 region: CASSLTGSPEGTEAFF. The CDR3 DNA reads TGTGCCAGCTCACTAACGGGATCGCCAGAGGGCACTGAAGCTTTCTTT.

The chain joins TRBV7-9 to TRBJ2-2; a weak D match, TRBD2 (6 bases). Trimming cost V 0 bases and J 4 bases, with 15 bases left between them. CDR3 length: 17 amino acids. The V gene's germline CDR1 is SEHNR and CDR2 FQNEAQ (reference sequence). Here the CDR3 DNA reads TGTGCCAGCAGCTTAGCGGGGACTCCCAAAGTCACCGGGGAGCTGTTTTTT. Protein product: CASSLAGTPKVTGELFF.

The V and J genes are TRBV5-1 and TRBJ1-2, with 7 bases matching TRBD1. The length of the CDR3 is 15 residues. Per germline, CDR1 SGHRS and CDR2 YFSETQ. The ends lost 0 bases at V and 4 bases at J; junction bases unmatched: 6. DNA of the CDR3: TGCGCCAGCAGCTTGGGGGGACAGAGTTCCTATGGCTACACCTTC. Amino acid sequence: CASSLGGQSSYGYTF.

V and J are TRBV18 and TRBJ2-1; D is possibly TRBD2 (5 bases). The CDR3 extends over 14 amino acids. Germline V gene data show CDR1 as KGHSH and CDR2 as LQKENI. Trimming pared 6 bases from V and 7 bases from J, leaving 16 bases between. The CDR3 nucleotides are TGTGCCAGCTCTCCATGGAGGACTGAAAATGAGCAGTTCTTC. Amino acid sequence: CASSPWRTENEQFF.

The rearrangement links TRBV18 to TRBJ1-5; 9 bases align to TRBD1. With 2 bases clipped from V and 5 bases from J, the junction kept 7 bases outside the gene matches. The germline V gene encodes CDR1 KGHSH and CDR2 LQKENI. The CDR3 totals 16 residues. Here the CDR3 reads CASSPETGGADQPQHF. The CDR3 nucleotides are TGTGCCAGCTCACCAGAGACAGGGGGAGCGGATCAGCCCCAGCATTTT.

This clone has a single count. This chain connects TRBV28 to TRBJ1-5, with D maybe TRBD1 (6 bases). The CDR3 contains 15 residues. In germline, CDR1 is MDHEN, CDR2 SYDVKM. Trimming removed 1 base at V and 3 bases at J, with 10 bases between. CDR3 amino acids: CASSLLGASNQPQHF. CDR3 DNA: TGTGCCAGCAGTTTATTGGGGGCCTCCAATCAGCCCCAGCATTTT.

This clone has only one observation. Here the CDR3 DNA reads TGCGCCAGCAGTGCCTTTGAACACTCCAAGGGGGCCAAAAACATTCAGTACTTC. This encodes CASSAFEHSKGAKNIQYF. V gene TRBV10-1 combines with J gene TRBJ2-4, with TRBD1 as a possible D gene (5 bases). With 4 bases removed from V and 1 base from J, the gap between germline ends came to 20 bases. Germline V lookup: CDR1 WNHNN, CDR2 SYGVQD (reference sequence). The CDR3 is 18 amino acids.

This chain connects TRBV6-2 or TRBV6-3 to TRBJ2-2; D gene unclear. Trimming shortened V by 2 bases and J by 6 bases, and 7 bases separated the two germline ends. Looked up from germline, CDR1 is MNHEY and CDR2 is SVGEGT. The CDR3 has 13 residues. The CDR3 sequence is CASSYPSAGELFF. The DNA of the CDR3 is TGTGCCAGCAGTTACCCGTCCGCCGGGGAGCTGTTTTTT.

The V gene is TRBV6-5, the J gene TRBJ2-3; no clear D. This CDR3 region has 14 residues. Germline V gene sequence: CDR1 MNHEY, CDR2 SVGAGI. Between the trimmed V and J ends, which lost 5 bases and 1 base, there was a span of 10 bases. This chain's CDR3 is CASSPRRGTDTQYF. As DNA, the CDR3 is TGTGCCAGCAGTCCCAGGCGTGGCACAGATACGCAGTATTTT.

This chain joins TRBV4-3 and TRBJ2-1, with 8 bases lining up with TRBD2. The J segment lost 9 bases and the V segment lost 0 bases, leaving 7 bases of the junction unmatched. The CDR3 consists of 15 residues. Germline values: CDR1 LGHNA, CDR2 YSLEER. The CDR3 nucleotides read TGCGCCAGCAGCCAAGATGAAGGGACTAGAGTTGAGCAGTTCTTC. Protein sequence: CASSQDEGTRVEQFF.

This clone was seen once. The gene calls are TRBV7-2 and TRBJ1-1; no reliable D call. The CDR3 extends over 12 amino acids. V gave up 7 bases and J gave up 5 bases, with 11 bases separating them. Germline-derived CDR1 and CDR2 are SGHTA and FQGNSA. CDR3 DNA sequence: TGTGCCAGCATCCCCCTTATTACTGAAGCTTTCTTT. Its protein product is CASIPLITEAFF.

This clone has only one observation. This sequence joins TRBV7-9 and TRBJ2-3; D may be TRBD2 (6 bases). V was trimmed by 8 bases and J by 5 bases, leaving 11 bases between them. Per germline, CDR1 SEHNR and CDR2 FQNEAQ (reference sequence). CDR3 length: 12 amino acids. The CDR3 sequence is CASGLGGDTQYF. The CDR3 coding sequence is TGTGCCAGCGGTTTGGGGGGAGATACGCAGTATTTT.

The chain has TRBV3-1 (or the pseudogene TRBV3-2) and TRBJ1-2; the D is unclear. This CDR3 spans 15 amino acids. Germline values: CDR1 LGHDT, CDR2 YNNKEL (reference sequence). The ends were cut back, 1 base at V and 4 bases at J, with 13 bases in the middle. The CDR3 DNA sequence: TGTGCCAGCAGCCAAGCCGGGGAGGCACCCTATGGCTACACCTTC. Its translation is CASSQAGEAPYGYTF.

Concerning this clone: Compared with germline, one end of the junction differs, possibly owing to a read error. This rearrangement joins TRBV4-2 to TRBJ2-2; perhaps TRBD2 as D (5 bases). CDR3 length: 13 residues. The V gene's germline CDR1 is LGHNA and CDR2 YNFKEQ. CDR3 sequence reads: CASSLTLTGKLFF. The CDR3, as DNA: TGTGCCAGCAGCCTAACCCTCACCGGGAAGCTGTTTTTT.

This chain uses TRBV20-1 with TRBJ2-3; D is perhaps TRBD2 (6 bases). Per germline, CDR1 DFQATT and CDR2 SNEGSKA (reference sequence). This CDR3 has 16 residues. V lost 3 bases and J 4 bases, leaving 20 bases between the germline ends. CDR3 amino acids: CSASVYGREPPDTQYF. CDR3 sequence (DNA): TGCAGTGCTAGTGTTTATGGCCGGGAGCCGCCAGATACGCAGTATTTT.

The J gene is TRBJ1-5, the V gene TRBV7-9; 8 nucleotides line up with TRBD1. V lost 4 bases to trimming and J lost 2 bases; unmatched junction nucleotides: 4. Germline loops: CDR1 SEHNR, CDR2 FQNEAQ (reference sequence). CDR3 length: 15 residues. In nucleotides, the CDR3 is TGTGCCAGCAGCTCGACAGGGGAAGGCAATCAGCCCCAGCATTTT. This sequence encodes CASSSTGEGNQPQHF.

This clone was observed once. The V gene is TRBV18, the J gene TRBJ2-1, with TRBD2 identical over 14 bases. CDR1 and CDR2 from the germline V gene are KGHSH and LQKENI. V was pared by 4 bases and J by 10 bases, with 6 bases of the junction left unmatched. The CDR3 spans 15 residues. The CDR3 spells CASSQGLAGAQEQFF. In DNA form, the CDR3 reads TGTGCCAGCTCACAGGGACTAGCGGGAGCTCAGGAGCAGTTCTTC.

This chain joins TRBV7-3 and TRBJ2-7; possible D gene TRBD2, 5 bases. Germline CDR1 reads SGHTA; CDR2 reads FQGTGA. V was trimmed by 5 bases and J by 5 bases, leaving 19 bases between them. The length of the CDR3 is 15 residues. CDR3 nucleotide sequence: TGTGCCAGCAGCCCCCAAAGGGCGCGTAGCGACGAGCAGTACTTC. Amino acids: CASSPQRARSDEQYF.

V is TRBV6-5 and J is TRBJ1-2, with D perhaps TRBD1 (5 bases). The ends were cut back, 0 bases at V and 7 bases at J, with 12 bases in the middle. The CDR3 sequence is 14 residues long. Germline assignment: CDR1 MNHEY and CDR2 SVGAGI. The CDR3 reads CASSYSKPGVGYTF. CDR3 in DNA: TGTGCCAGCAGTTACTCGAAGCCGGGGGTTGGCTACACCTTC.

This clone was recorded only once. The gene calls are TRBV7-9 and TRBJ2-5; 7 bases fit TRBD2. The CDR3 is 15 amino acids. V lost 4 bases to trimming and J lost 5 bases; unmatched junction nucleotides: 10. The V gene's germline CDR1 is SEHNR and CDR2 FQNEAQ (reference sequence). CDR3 protein: CASSYGLVGGETQYF. CDR3 nucleotides: TGTGCCAGCAGCTACGGACTAGTGGGGGGTGAGACCCAGTACTTC. Together with reference TRBV7-9 and TRBJ2-5, the CDR3 gives the full variable domain: DTGVSQNPRHKITKRGQNVTFRCDPISEHNRLYWYRQTLGQGPEFLTYFQNEAQLEKSRLLSDRFSAERPKGSFSTLEIQRTEQGDSAMYLCASSYGLVGGETQYFGPGTRLLVL.

This clone appeared once. The chain uses TRBV5-1 and TRBJ2-3; 10 positions match TRBD2. This CDR3 has 15 amino acids. The germline V gene has CDR1 SGHRS and CDR2 YFSETQ. J lost 2 bases, V lost 2 bases, and 2 bases had no gene match. The CDR3 DNA reads TGCGCCAGCAGCTTTAGCGGGGGGTACACAGATACGCAGTATTTT. This translates into CASSFSGGYTDTQYF.